The 29 T cell receptor beta chains in this list originate from one sample, sequenced in a study of blood T cell repertoires in COVID-19. The protocol was immunoSEQ multiplex PCR, while the TCRdb copy is restricted to in-frame clones and leaves out a portion. The sample includes around 80,000 clones, around 80% of them seen just once. The sample was peripheral blood. These receptors came from a woman of 80 years or more with acute or convalescent COVID-19.

The chain uses TRBV5-6 and TRBJ2-3; 11 bases align to TRBD2. The V and J ends lost 3 bases and 6 bases, in that order; junction bases with no gene match: 9. The CDR3 has 16 residues. Germline CDR1 reads SGHDT; CDR2 reads YYEEEE. The CDR3 nucleotides are TGTGCCAGCAGCTATAGCGGGGGGGTCCCCCTGGATACGCAGTATTTT. Translation: CASSYSGGVPLDTQYF.

This clone is a singleton in its sample. The chain is built from TRBV24-1 and TRBJ2-1; a possible D gene is TRBD1 (5 bases). The CDR3 loop spans 13 amino acids. The germline CDR1 and CDR2 sequences are KGHDR and SFDVKD. The V gene lost 5 bases and the J gene lost 8 bases, with 12 bases spanning the gap. CDR3 region: CATSARVMDEQFF. The CDR3 DNA is TGTGCCACCAGTGCCAGGGTCATGGATGAGCAGTTCTTC.

The chain couples TRBV6-5 to TRBJ1-1; 7 nucleotides line up with TRBD1. The CDR3 loop spans 16 amino acids. Germline V CDR1 and CDR2: MNHEY, SVGAGI. J gave up 10 bases and V 0 bases, and 14 bases lay outside the gene matches. The chain's CDR3 is CASSYSGQASQGGAFF. In DNA form, the CDR3 reads TGTGCCAGCAGTTACTCCGGACAGGCTTCCCAGGGAGGAGCTTTCTTT.

The V gene is TRBV3-1 (or the pseudogene TRBV3-2), the J gene TRBJ2-1; perhaps TRBD1 as D (6 bases). This CDR3 comprises 15 residues. Per germline, CDR1 LGHDT and CDR2 YNNKEL (reference sequence). Deletions cut 3 bases from V and 15 bases from J, with 24 bases between. The CDR3 DNA sequence: TGTGCCAGCAGCCAGTGGAGACCGAGGGGGAATGTCGCGTTCTTC. The encoded protein is CASSQWRPRGNVAFF.

This clone came up once. This chain connects TRBV2 to TRBJ1-1, with 9 bases lining up with TRBD1. Trimming took 3 bases from V and 3 from J; bases not matched to a gene: 5. This CDR3 comprises 15 residues. Germline V gene data show CDR1 as SNHLY and CDR2 as FYNNEI. The CDR3 DNA is TGTGCCAGCAGTGAGGACAGGGGTTCGTACACTGAAGCTTTCTTT. Residues: CASSEDRGSYTEAFF.

This clone has only one observation. This sequence joins TRBV3-1 (or the pseudogene TRBV3-2) and TRBJ2-1; 7 bases line up with TRBD2. The CDR3 totals 15 residues. The germline V gene encodes CDR1 LGHDT and CDR2 YNNKEL (reference sequence). The junction had 1 base not matched to a gene; V was cut back by 1 base and J by 1 base. The DNA of the CDR3 is TGTGCCAGCAGCCAAGGCGGGGGTTCCTACAATGAGCAGTTCTTC. It translates to CASSQGGGSYNEQFF.

As DNA, the CDR3 is TGTGCCAGCAGTTCTCGGACAGGGGGCACCACAGATACGCAGTATTTT. This translates into CASSSRTGGTTDTQYF. The J gene is TRBJ2-3, the V gene TRBV2; TRBD1 matches 11 bases. This CDR3 has 16 residues. V shed 5 bases and J 2 bases; nucleotides not matched to a gene: 6. CDR1 is SNHLY, CDR2 FYNNEI, per germline.

The chain employs TRBV6-2 or TRBV6-3 and TRBJ2-7, with 9 bases lining up with TRBD2. This CDR3 spans 16 amino acids. Germline values: CDR1 MNHEY, CDR2 SVGEGT. J gave up 5 bases and V 0 bases, and 8 bases lay outside the gene matches. CDR3 region: CASSYSVAGGRNEQYF. The CDR3 DNA reads as TGTGCCAGCAGTTACTCGGTGGCGGGGGGGCGAAACGAGCAGTACTTC.

The rearrangement uses TRBV9 and TRBJ2-2, with a weak D call TRBD1 (5 bases). Per germline, CDR1 SGDLS and CDR2 YYNGEE. This CDR3 has 13 residues. Trimming shortened V by 3 bases and J by 7 bases, and 10 bases separated the two germline ends. CDR3 DNA: TGTGCCAGCAGCGCCAGGGTGAACGGGGAGCTGTTTTTT. This codes for CASSARVNGELFF.

The chain has TRBV7-2 and TRBJ1-2, with D possibly being TRBD1 (5 bases). The germline gives CDR1 SGHTA, CDR2 FQGNSA. The germline V and J ends were trimmed by 2 bases and 4 bases, with 8 bases remaining between them. This CDR3 spans 13 amino acids. The CDR3, as DNA: TGTGCCAGCAGCTTACTCCAGGGCTATGGCTACACCTTC. It codes for CASSLLQGYGYTF.

The chain is built from TRBV10-1 and TRBJ2-1, with 8 bases that match TRBD2. Trimming took 0 bases from V and 2 from J; bases not matched to a gene: 6. This CDR3 has 17 residues. Germline lookup yields CDR1 WNHNN and CDR2 SYGVQD (reference sequence). The CDR3 here is CASSESLAGGPYNEQFF. CDR3 nucleotides: TGCGCCAGCAGTGAGTCCCTGGCGGGGGGCCCCTACAATGAGCAGTTCTTC.

The chain carries TRBV18 and TRBJ1-1; D not certain. The germline V gene encodes CDR1 KGHSH and CDR2 LQKENI. Trimming left V 2 bases short and J 2 bases short, with 6 bases between. This CDR3 comprises 13 residues. The CDR3 nucleotides are TGTGCCAGCTCACCATCCAAAAACACTGAAGCTTTCTTT. It encodes CASSPSKNTEAFF.

The chain combines TRBV24-1 with TRBJ2-2, with 7 bases that match TRBD1. Per the germline V gene, CDR1 is KGHDR and CDR2 is SFDVKD. The CDR3 spans 14 residues. J lost 5 bases, V lost 7 bases, and 6 bases had no gene match. In DNA form, the CDR3 reads TGTGCCACCAGCCCCCGGGACAGAACCGGGGAGCTGTTTTTT. It encodes CATSPRDRTGELFF.

J is TRBJ1-1 and V is TRBV6-5, with unresolved D. V shed 0 bases and J shed 2 bases, with 4 bases lying between them. CDR1 and CDR2 (germline): MNHEY, SVGAGI. CDR3 length: 13 amino acids. The CDR3 protein is CASSYSLNTEAFF. CDR3 sequence (DNA): TGTGCCAGCAGTTACTCCCTTAACACTGAAGCTTTCTTT.

The chain carries TRBV4-1 and TRBJ1-2; 7 positions match TRBD1. The germline V gene has CDR1 MGHRA and CDR2 YSYEKL. J gave up 6 bases and V 0 bases, and 4 bases lay outside the gene matches. The CDR3 has 14 amino acids. The CDR3 protein is CASSQDRQGDGYTF. CDR3 DNA: TGCGCCAGCAGCCAAGATCGACAGGGTGATGGCTACACCTTC.

The genes are TRBV6-5 and TRBJ1-5; D remains unclear. V was clipped by 6 bases and J by 2 bases, with 11 bases between them. The CDR3 totals 14 residues. Germline CDR1 MNHEY, CDR2 SVGAGI. The CDR3 loop reads CASRAPGGNQPQHF. CDR3 nucleotide sequence: TGTGCCAGCAGGGCCCCAGGCGGCAATCAGCCCCAGCATTTT.

The chain has TRBV2 and TRBJ1-2, with D unclear. This CDR3 has 12 residues. Germline CDR1 reads SNHLY; CDR2 reads FYNNEI. V lost 0 bases to trimming and J lost 8 bases, with 7 bases between them. CDR3 residues: CASSEAPGGYTF. CDR3 DNA sequence: TGTGCCAGCAGTGAAGCGCCAGGCGGCTACACCTTC. Full variable domain (remainder filled in from reference TRBV2 and TRBJ1-2): EPEVTQTPSHQVTQMGQEVILRCVPISNHLYFYWYRQILGQKVEFLVSFYNNEISEKSEIFDDQFSVERPDGSNFTLKIRSTKLEDSAMYFCASSEAPGGYTFGSGTRLTVV.

The chain is built from TRBV24-1 and TRBJ1-1; tentatively, D is TRBD1 (6 bases). The CDR3 extends over 13 amino acids. Germline CDR1 KGHDR, CDR2 SFDVKD. Trimming cost V 6 bases and J 1 base, with 8 bases left between them. The CDR3 protein is CATSSRGNTEAFF. The CDR3 coding sequence is TGTGCCACCAGTTCCAGGGGGAACACTGAAGCTTTCTTT.

This clone was counted once. The genes are TRBV3-1 (or the pseudogene TRBV3-2) and TRBJ1-6; 8 bases map to TRBD1. J gave up 7 bases and V 4 bases, and 3 bases lay outside the gene matches. Germline lookup yields CDR1 LGHDT and CDR2 YNNKEL (reference sequence). The CDR3 has 14 residues. CDR3: CASSLRDRNSPLHF. Here the CDR3 DNA reads TGTGCCAGCAGCCTTAGGGACAGGAATTCACCCCTCCACTTT.

This chain connects TRBV6-1 to TRBJ1-2; no firm D call. The CDR3 sequence is 17 residues long. V gave up 3 bases and J gave up 2 bases, with 19 bases separating them. Germline CDR1 is MNHNS and CDR2 is SASEGT. CDR3 sequence: CASSEKRGTYPNYGYTF. The CDR3 bases are TGTGCCAGCAGTGAGAAGCGGGGAACTTACCCCAACTATGGCTACACCTTC.

The sample holds a few counts of this clone. This chain joins TRBV4-1 and TRBJ1-3, with D uncertain. This CDR3 spans 14 amino acids. V lost 4 bases to trimming and J lost 4 bases, with 11 bases between them. CDR1 MGHRA and CDR2 YSYEKL come from the germline V gene. The CDR3 region is CASSPALQGNTIYF. CDR3 sequence (DNA): TGCGCCAGCAGCCCAGCCTTACAGGGAAACACCATATATTTT.

This clone was found a few times. For the CDR3, the DNA is TGCGCCAGCAGCCTCCGTGGGGCTACTAATGAAAAACTGTTTTTT. This encodes CASSLRGATNEKLFF. The genes are TRBV5-1 and TRBJ1-4; possibly TRBD1 for D (5 bases). Trimming removed 4 bases from V and 2 bases from J, with 12 bases in between. The CDR3 covers 15 residues. From germline, CDR1 is SGHRS and CDR2 YFSETQ.

The chain employs TRBV29-1 and TRBJ2-3; 11 bases match TRBD1. The junction had 6 bases not matched to a gene; V was cut back by 6 bases and J by 1 base. Germline CDR1 SQVTM, CDR2 ANQGSEA. The length of the CDR3 is 15 residues. CDR3 sequence reads: CSVAGTGGGTDTQYF. The CDR3 nucleotides are TGCAGCGTAGCCGGGACAGGGGGGGGCACAGATACGCAGTATTTT.

V is TRBV6-6 and J is TRBJ1-4; 7 bases align to TRBD1. The CDR3 covers 15 residues. V lost 4 bases and J lost 6; bases outside the gene matches: 8. CDR1 is MNHNY, CDR2 SVGAGI, per germline (reference sequence). As DNA, the CDR3 is TGTGCCAGCAGTTTTGCCGGGACAGAGCATGAAAAACTGTTTTTT. Translated, it gives CASSFAGTEHEKLFF.

V usage is TRBV30 and J usage is TRBJ1-5, with 10 bases matching TRBD1. With V trimmed by 4 bases and J by 1 base, 4 bases remained unmatched. From germline, CDR1 is GTSNPN and CDR2 SVGIG (reference sequence). CDR3 length equals 15 residues. CDR3 sequence (DNA): TGTGCCTGGACCAGACAGGGGGCAAGCAATCAGCCCCAGCATTTT. Translation: CAWTRQGASNQPQHF.

The V call is TRBV19, the J call TRBJ2-7; tentative D call: TRBD2 (6 bases). This CDR3 comprises 15 residues. Trimming took off 4 bases at V and 6 bases at J, with 19 bases between the two ends. Germline V gene data show CDR1 as LNHDA and CDR2 as SQIVND (reference sequence). This CDR3 is CASSNTGTYEGEQYF. The CDR3 coding sequence is TGTGCCAGTAGTAATACCGGGACTTATGAGGGCGAGCAGTACTTC.

This chain uses TRBV7-9 with TRBJ1-4, with D hard to call. The CDR3 sequence is 16 residues long. Germline CDR1 SEHNR, CDR2 FQNEAQ (reference sequence). Trimming removed 3 bases at V and 0 bases at J, with 11 bases between. The CDR3 DNA reads as TGTGCCAGCAGCTTGTCTACCGGGACAACTAATGAAAAACTGTTTTTT. This encodes CASSLSTGTTNEKLFF.

The chain is built from TRBV29-1 and TRBJ2-5; 9 positions match TRBD1. The CDR3 has 13 residues. After removal of 8 bases from V and 5 bases from J, the junction contained 9 bases not matched to a gene. The germline gives CDR1 SQVTM, CDR2 ANQGSEA. CDR3 nucleotides: TGCAGCACCAGAACAGGGGGCCAGGAGACCCAGTACTTC. It encodes CSTRTGGQETQYF.

The chain is built from TRBV7-2 and TRBJ1-5; the D gene is possibly TRBD1 (5 bases). Germline CDR1 reads SGHTA; CDR2 reads FQGNSA. The CDR3 is 12 amino acids. Trimming stripped 2 bases from V and 10 bases from J, with 9 bases between. CDR3 in DNA: TGTGCCAGCAGCTTAACAGGCCGACCCCAGCATTTT. It specifies CASSLTGRPQHF.